The 4 T cell receptor beta chains below were found in one sample sequenced in a study of T-cell reconstitution after alpha-beta-depleted transplantation in children. TCRbeta library preparation incorporated unique molecular identifiers. TCRdb reanalysed the PCR reads using MiXCR and keeps one entry per CDR3 protein. The sample has some 310,000 distinct CDR3 sequences, approximately 20% seen once; the top ten hold approximately 11%. Sequencing used PBMCs, mostly from graft donor cells, obtained 180 days after TCRalphabeta/CD19-depleted stem cell transplant. These TCRs come from a male patient aged 10 to 17 who had a stem cell transplant for acute lymphoblastic leukemia, so the T cells may come from the graft donor.

V usage is TRBV19 and J usage is TRBJ2-5, with TRBD2 matching over 12 bases. CDR3 length equals 17 residues. The germline gives CDR1 LNHDA, CDR2 SQIVND (reference sequence). After removal of 5 bases from V and 2 bases from J, the junction contained 9 bases not matched to a gene. The CDR3 region is CASSWGTSGPEQETQYF. CDR3 DNA sequence: TGTGCCAGTAGTTGGGGGACTAGCGGGCCTGAGCAAGAGACCCAGTACTTC.

This clonotype was counted at least ten times. This chain uses TRBV20-1 with TRBJ2-2; D unresolved. V lost 1 base and J 0 bases, leaving 6 bases between the germline ends. Germline V CDR1 and CDR2: DFQATT, SNEGSKA (reference sequence). CDR3 length: 14 residues. CDR3 nucleotides: TGCAGTGCTAGAGTTCGGACGAACACCGGGGAGCTGTTTTTT. Amino acid sequence: CSARVRTNTGELFF.

This clonotype has at least ten counts. The rearrangement links TRBV7-6 to TRBJ2-4; D tentatively reads TRBD1 or TRBD2 (5 bases each). The CDR3 is made up of 14 amino acids. The V gene's germline CDR1 is SGHVS and CDR2 FNYEAQ. Trimming stripped 5 bases from V and 4 bases from J, with 12 bases between. The CDR3 DNA reads as TGTGCCAGCAGCCCCCCGGGACGGAAAAACATTCAGTACTTC. Residues: CASSPPGRKNIQYF.

Only a few counts were recorded for this clonotype. This chain connects TRBV5-1 to TRBJ2-5; no clear D gene. The germline gives CDR1 SGHRS, CDR2 YFSETQ. CDR3 length equals 16 residues. V gave up 0 bases and J gave up 3 bases, with 15 bases separating them. As DNA, the CDR3 is TGCGCCAGCAGCTTGGGGCACACTACGGCTAAAGAGACCCAGTACTTC. Its protein is CASSLGHTTAKETQYF.